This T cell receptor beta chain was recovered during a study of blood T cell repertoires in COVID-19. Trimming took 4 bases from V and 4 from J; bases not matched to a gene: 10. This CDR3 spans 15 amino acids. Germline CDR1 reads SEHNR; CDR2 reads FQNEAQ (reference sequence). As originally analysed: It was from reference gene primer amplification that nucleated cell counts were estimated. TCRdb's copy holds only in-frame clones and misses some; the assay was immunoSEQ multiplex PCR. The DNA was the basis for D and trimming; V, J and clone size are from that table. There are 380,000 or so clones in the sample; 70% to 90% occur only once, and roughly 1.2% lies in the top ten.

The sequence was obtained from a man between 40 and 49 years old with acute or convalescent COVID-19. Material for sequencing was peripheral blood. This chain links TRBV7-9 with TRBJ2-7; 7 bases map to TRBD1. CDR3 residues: CASSSETGYVYEQYF. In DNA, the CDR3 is TGTGCCAGCAGCTCCGAGACAGGGTACGTTTACGAGCAGTACTTC.